At least ten counts were recorded for the clone carrying this T cell receptor (beta chain). Its specificity is not known. The data stem from a study of T cell repertoires in cytomegalovirus infection. Study-level background: Public TCR beta signatures provided an indication of both CMV infection and a matching HLA type. General study points: Public TCR beta family frequency separated CMV-and-HLA carriers, including in an independent cohort. Clonotype analysis showed dominance of the ex vivo response by HLA-C-restricted CMV-specific TCR beta clonotypes.

TCRdb called the reads again in MiXCR, with one record for every CDR3 protein. The sample has about 260,000 distinct CDR3 sequences; roughly an eighth are singletons. The CDR3 loop spans 11 amino acids. Per the germline V gene, CDR1 is DFQATT and CDR2 is SNEGSKA (reference sequence). The TCR was taken from a human donor in good health (CMV status not recorded). Some clones in this sample may be carry-over from other donors' samples. The specimen was PBMCs. The gene calls are TRBV20-1 and TRBJ2-7, with D uncertain. CDR3 nucleotides: TGCGTCAGCCAGGCAGGAGACGAGCAGTACTTC. Amino acid sequence: CVSQAGDEQYF.